The 2 T cell receptor beta chains below come from one sample, sequenced in a study of graft-versus-host responses after intestinal transplantation. The repertoire was sequenced with immunoSEQ multiplex PCR; TCRdb's copy has only in-frame clones and lacks some. The table has fewer than 30,000 clones, about 85% seen once. This specimen was PBMCs, taken about 460 days after intestinal transplantation. The receptors derive from a human patient who received an intestinal transplant, so some T cells may come from the graft donor.

Only one count was recorded for this clone. The chain uses TRBV5-1 and TRBJ2-7; 9 bases line up with TRBD1. There are 15 residues in the CDR3. With 3 bases clipped from V and 0 bases from J, the junction kept 4 bases outside the gene matches. Germline values: CDR1 SGHRS, CDR2 YFSETQ. CDR3 sequence: CASSSYRGPSYEQYF. In nucleotides, the CDR3 is TGCGCCAGCAGCTCTTACAGGGGGCCCTCCTACGAGCAGTACTTC.

This clone was recorded only once. The V gene is TRBV5-4, the J gene TRBJ2-3; 12 positions agree with TRBD1. Trimming removed 5 bases from V and 4 bases from J; junction bases left unmatched: 5. The CDR3 runs 15 residues. Germline values: CDR1 SGHNT, CDR2 YYREEE (reference sequence). CDR3 coding DNA: TGTGCCAGCAGGAGGCGGGACAGGGGGCCAGATACGCAGTATTTT. Translation: CASRRRDRGPDTQYF.